What follows are 20 T cell receptor beta chains derived from one specimen sequenced in a study of graft-versus-host responses after intestinal transplantation (dated by TCRdb to about 2021). Libraries came from the immunoSEQ multiplex PCR assay. Held by TCRdb, this immuneACCESS table contains in-frame sequences only and omits some clones. Under half of the omission traces to an unresolved V gene where checked; the cause of the rest is unknown. A total of more than 90,000 clones appear in this sample, more than 80% of them only once. Of the sample, about 0.25% is held by the ten largest clones. This specimen's time point label, interpreted: cells obtained before transplantation from donor or recipient. For these receptors, no antigen is known. Material: unstimulated CD4+ T cells sorted from spleen or lymph node cells, obtained before transplant. The source is a human donor who was the organ donor for an intestinal transplant.

The chain has TRBV6-6 and TRBJ2-2; 11 bases fit TRBD2. Per germline, CDR1 MNHNY and CDR2 SVGAGI (reference sequence). This CDR3 region has 16 residues. V dropped 0 bases and J dropped 6; count of bases not matched to a gene: 3. The CDR3 sequence: CASSYSGSGRAGELFF. The DNA for the CDR3 is TGTGCCAGCAGTTACTCTGGTAGCGGGAGGGCCGGGGAGCTGTTTTTT.

The gene calls are TRBV19 and TRBJ1-5; D is unresolved. Germline V gives CDR1 LNHDA, CDR2 SQIVND (reference sequence). The CDR3 extends over 18 amino acids. The germline V and J ends were trimmed by 1 base and 2 bases, with 18 bases remaining between them. CDR3 region: CASSIGRPGTWGNQPQHF. CDR3 bases: TGTGCCAGTAGTATAGGCCGACCGGGAACCTGGGGCAATCAGCCCCAGCATTTT.

This clone was observed once. This chain links TRBV9 with TRBJ2-2; 8 nucleotides align to TRBD1. There are 15 residues in the CDR3. The germline gives CDR1 SGDLS, CDR2 YYNGEE. The J segment lost 4 bases and the V segment lost 2 bases, leaving 4 bases of the junction unmatched. CDR3 DNA: TGTGCCAGCAGCGTGCAGGGGGCGGGCACCGGGGAGCTGTTTTTT. It translates to CASSVQGAGTGELFF.

This clone was observed once. CDR3 sequence reads: CATGIRNTIYF. CDR3 nucleotide sequence: TGTGCCACTGGAATTCGAAACACCATATATTTT. The V call is TRBV19, the J call TRBJ1-3; D call uncertain. CDR3 size: 11 residues. Between the trimmed V and J ends, which lost 10 bases and 5 bases, there was a span of 9 bases. Germline CDR1 and CDR2: LNHDA and SQIVND (reference sequence).

The chain recombines TRBV10-3 with TRBJ2-3, with 7 bases that match TRBD1. The V gene end was trimmed by 8 bases and the J gene end by 5 bases; junction bases not matched to a gene: 13. Germline CDR1 reads ENHRY; CDR2 reads SYGVKD. CDR3 length: 15 amino acids. For the CDR3, the DNA is TGTGCCATCGAGGGCTCGAAGGGGGCCGGAGATACGCAGTATTTT. Its protein is CAIEGSKGAGDTQYF.

J is TRBJ2-1 and V is TRBV9; D may be TRBD1 or TRBD2 (5 bases each). This CDR3 spans 15 amino acids. The germline V gene encodes CDR1 SGDLS and CDR2 YYNGEE. The ends were cut back, 3 bases at V and 8 bases at J, with 18 bases in the middle. In DNA form, the CDR3 reads TGTGCCAGCAGCGCTACCGGGGCTGGCTGGGATGAGCAGTTCTTC. Its protein is CASSATGAGWDEQFF.

Concerning this clone itself: The same CDR3 also results from other DNA sequences found in this sample. This rearrangement joins TRBV6-1 to TRBJ2-7, with 8 bases fitting TRBD1. CDR1 and CDR2 from the germline V gene are MNHNS and SASEGT. The CDR3 runs to 14 residues. The V segment lost 5 bases and the J segment 4 bases; nucleotides outside the gene matches: 7. CDR3 loop: CASSLRTGPYEQYF. The CDR3, as DNA: TGTGCCAGCAGTCTCCGGACAGGGCCATACGAGCAGTACTTC.

On this clone itself: The same CDR3 also results from other DNA sequences found in this sample. V and J are TRBV6-1 and TRBJ2-7; TRBD1 matches 10 bases. There are 13 residues in the CDR3. V shed 5 bases and J 3 bases; nucleotides not matched to a gene: 1. The germline CDR1 and CDR2 sequences are MNHNS and SASEGT. In DNA, the CDR3 is TGTGCCAGCAGTCGGGACAGGGGCTACGAGCAGTACTTC. This translates into CASSRDRGYEQYF.

The chain joins TRBV20-1 to TRBJ1-5; D is undetermined. The germline V gene encodes CDR1 DFQATT and CDR2 SNEGSKA (reference sequence). The CDR3 is made up of 10 amino acids. Trimming shortened V by 5 bases and J by 11 bases, and 10 bases separated the two germline ends. The CDR3 region is CSAGGVAQHF. In DNA form, the CDR3 reads TGCAGTGCTGGAGGTGTAGCCCAGCATTTT.

The chain couples TRBV30 to TRBJ2-3; no clear D. The CDR3 extends over 12 amino acids. Germline lookup yields CDR1 GTSNPN and CDR2 SVGIG (reference sequence). With 3 bases removed from V and 6 bases from J, the gap between germline ends came to 10 bases. CDR3 bases: TGTGCCTGGAGGGGAATAGGGGATACGCAGTATTTT. Translated, it gives CAWRGIGDTQYF.

This clone was counted a single time. The CDR3 reads CASSLWRGNYGYTF. The CDR3 DNA sequence: TGTGCCAGCAGTTTATGGAGGGGGAACTATGGCTACACCTTC. The chain employs TRBV28 and TRBJ1-2; the D gene is possibly TRBD1 (6 bases). This CDR3 is built from 14 residues. In germline, CDR1 is MDHEN, CDR2 SYDVKM. Trimming took off 0 bases at V and 2 bases at J, with 7 bases between the two ends.

The chain joins TRBV11-2 to TRBJ2-1; the D is unclear. This CDR3 contains 16 residues. The germline V gene has CDR1 SGHAT and CDR2 FQNNGV. The germline V and J ends were trimmed by 0 bases and 2 bases, with 11 bases remaining between them. In DNA, the CDR3 is TGTGCCAGCAGCTTAGATGACCGGGTTCCCTACAATGAGCAGTTCTTC. This translates into CASSLDDRVPYNEQFF.

The chain recombines TRBV9 with TRBJ2-1; no definite D call. The CDR3 spans 14 residues. The germline V gene has CDR1 SGDLS and CDR2 YYNGEE. Deletions cut 0 bases from V and 10 bases from J, with 14 bases between. The CDR3 coding sequence is TGTGCCAGCAGCGTAGAGCTGGGCCCCCAGGAGCAGTTCTTC. Translation gives CASSVELGPQEQFF.

The chain joins TRBV6-6 to TRBJ1-3; D is undetermined. Germline V CDR1 and CDR2: MNHNY, SVGAGI (reference sequence). This CDR3 region has 16 residues. The V and J ends lost 6 bases and 0 bases respectively, with 15 bases between them. The CDR3 region has the DNA TGTGCCAGCAGCCGCGACCGGAGACTCTCTGGAAACACCATATATTTT. Translating it yields CASSRDRRLSGNTIYF.

This sequence joins TRBV7-8 and TRBJ2-7; 11 bases agree with TRBD2. Trimming removed 6 bases from V and 5 bases from J; junction bases left unmatched: 9. Germline lookup yields CDR1 SGHVS and CDR2 FQNEAQ. The CDR3 has 15 residues. The CDR3 region has the DNA TGTGCCAGCAGACCACTAGCGGGAGTCTACCACGAGCAGTACTTC. Residues: CASRPLAGVYHEQYF.

The CDR3 DNA reads as TGTGCCATCCGTGGACTAGCGGGAGAACCCCCCTACGAGCAGTACTTC. This codes for CAIRGLAGEPPYEQYF. This chain connects TRBV2 to TRBJ2-7; 13 nucleotides line up with TRBD2. The germline V gene has CDR1 SNHLY and CDR2 FYNNEI. Trimming cost V 10 bases and J 2 bases; bases outside gene matches: 11. CDR3 length: 16 residues.

The chain has TRBV5-1 and TRBJ1-4; no firm D call. Germline V gene data show CDR1 as SGHRS and CDR2 as YFSETQ. Trimming cost V 4 bases and J 8 bases, with 12 bases left between them. This CDR3 has 13 amino acids. CDR3 protein: CASSQSTEEKLFF. The CDR3 DNA follows: TGCGCCAGCAGCCAGAGTACGGAAGAAAAACTGTTTTTT.

The chain employs TRBV11-2 and TRBJ2-1; 12 nucleotides match TRBD2. CDR1 is SGHAT, CDR2 FQNNGV, per germline. After removal of 6 bases from V and 7 bases from J, the junction contained 1 base not matched to a gene. The CDR3 loop spans 13 amino acids. CDR3 DNA: TGTGCCAGCAGGGGGACTAGCGGGAATGAGCAGTTCTTC. Its protein is CASRGTSGNEQFF. The variable domain in full, with the rest retrieved from reference TRBV11-2 and TRBJ2-1, is EAGVAQSPRYKIIEKRQSVAFWCNPISGHATLYWYQQILGQGPKLLIQFQNNGVVDDSQLPKDRFSAERLKGVDSTLKIQPAKLEDSAVYLCASRGTSGNEQFFGPGTRLTVL.

The V and J genes are TRBV29-1 and TRBJ2-7; D call uncertain. Trimming cost V 0 bases and J 3 bases, with 15 bases left between them. The CDR3 is 15 residues long. Germline V gene lookup returns CDR1 SQVTM and CDR2 ANQGSEA. CDR3 sequence (DNA): TGCAGCGTTGAAGATCCCGTAGGCAGGAGCTACGAGCAGTACTTC. Its translation is CSVEDPVGRSYEQYF.

This chain links TRBV7-2 with TRBJ2-1, with 9 nucleotides matching TRBD2. The CDR3 has 15 residues. The germline V gene has CDR1 SGHTA and CDR2 FQGNSA. With 1 base clipped from V and 8 bases from J, the junction kept 6 bases outside the gene matches. The CDR3 DNA sequence: TGTGCCAGCAGCTTAGGCGGGAGGGCCATAGATGAGCAGTTCTTC. The encoded protein is CASSLGGRAIDEQFF.